This entry is about one T cell receptor beta chain. The sample originates from a study of control samples from healthy donors and cancer patients. The CDR3 extends over 15 amino acids. Germline-derived CDR1 and CDR2 are SGHAT and FQNNGV. The V end was cut by 0 bases, the J end by 2 bases, with 9 bases between. TCRdb's copy holds only in-frame clones and misses some; the assay was immunoSEQ multiplex PCR. This table holds some 140,000 clones, less than 90% found once. The J gene is TRBJ2-3, the V gene TRBV11-2; D gene unclear. Sequenced sample: blood. This TCR was recovered from a woman in her 30s in good health. The CDR3 DNA reads as TGTGCCAGCAGCTTAGACGGGTTATCCACAGATACGCAGTATTTT. Its protein is CASSLDGLSTDTQYF.